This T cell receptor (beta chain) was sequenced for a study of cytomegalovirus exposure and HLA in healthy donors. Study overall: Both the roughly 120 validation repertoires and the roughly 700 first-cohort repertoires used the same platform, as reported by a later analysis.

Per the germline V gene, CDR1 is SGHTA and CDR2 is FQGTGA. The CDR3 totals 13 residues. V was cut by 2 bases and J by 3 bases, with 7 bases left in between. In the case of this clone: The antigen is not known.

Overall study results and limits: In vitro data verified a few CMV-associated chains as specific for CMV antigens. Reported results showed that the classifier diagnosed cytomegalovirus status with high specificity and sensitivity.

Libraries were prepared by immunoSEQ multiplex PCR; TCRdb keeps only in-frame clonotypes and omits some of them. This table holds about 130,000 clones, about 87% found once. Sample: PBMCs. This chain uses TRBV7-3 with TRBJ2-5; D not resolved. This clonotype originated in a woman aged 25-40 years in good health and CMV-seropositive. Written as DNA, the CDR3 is TGTGCCAGCAGCTTAGTGGCCGAAGAGACCCAGTACTTC. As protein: CASSLVAEETQYF.